These T cell receptor beta chains were read from a single sample in a study of shared clonotypes between healthy human individuals. This table comes from immunoSEQ multiplex PCR, and its TCRdb copy is limited to in-frame clones, with some not included. The table has about 490,000 clones, about 85% seen once. Sequenced input: PBMCs. The origin of the receptors is a woman aged 35 to 49 in good health. Some clones in this sample may be carry-over from other donors' samples. Both conserved end residues are trimmed from each CDR3.

V gene,CDR3 protein
TRBV2,ASSGLAGETQY
TRBV27,ASSNGPMTYNEQF
TRBV7-2,ASSSGPLTGNTIY
TRBV2,ASRTHRTDYGYT
TRBV18,ASSPLGTGKIYEQY
TRBV28,ASRLNRATEAF
TRBV7-9,ASSLWQGHGYT
TRBV5-3,ARSLGQGPAF
TRBV9,ASSAGQYTGELF
TRBV19,ASSPFGTGGAGELF
TRBV2,ASNIKRGTEAF
TRBV30,AWSRGRNTGELF
TRBV7-2,ASRFSGGTQY
TRBV5-1,ASSKGGRDPNTEAF
TRBV14,ASSQGLAGYGTDTQY
TRBV19,ASSVRDPLGYGYT